This is a list of T cell receptor beta chains from one sample in a study of T cells in Graves' hyperthyroidism and ophthalmopathy. TCRdb ran MiXCR on the multiplex PCR reads and lists one entry per CDR3 protein. The profile shows 250,000 to 300,000 distinct CDR3 sequences, roughly 18% of them singletons. Specimen: blood. These receptors were obtained from a man aged 45-60 years with Graves' ophthalmopathy. CDR3s include the opening cysteine and the closing phenylalanine or tryptophan. The order of the fields is V gene, clone size, J gene, D gene, CDR3 protein. A D gene is named only where the DNA matches it firmly. Clone size is stated in some rows and not others, as once, few, many or a class when expanded.

TRBV10-2	many	TRBJ2-7	TRBD2	CASSDLGRGANPYEQYF
TRBV6-2/TRBV6-3	many	TRBJ2-7	-	CASRSTDSYEQYF
TRBV2	-	TRBJ1-1	-	CASRSQGGGTEAFF
TRBV6-1	-	TRBJ1-1	TRBD1	CASKIAGGRSEAFF
TRBV3-1	many	TRBJ2-7	TRBD1	CASSLGQGGKVQYF
TRBV14	-	TRBJ2-1	TRBD2	CASSQEGWTSGISYNEQFF
TRBV10-2	-	TRBJ2-7	TRBD1	CASSERGRGYEQYF
TRBV11-3	few	TRBJ1-2	TRBD1	CASSSAPGQGDYGYTF
TRBV28	-	TRBJ1-3	-	CASSLITSGSASGNTIYF
TRBV4-1	few	TRBJ2-5	-	CASSQDLGGETQYF
TRBV5-1	many	TRBJ2-7	TRBD1	CASSLTGQGSVEQYF
TRBV2	-	TRBJ2-2	-	CASSGAYTGELFF
TRBV6-1	few	TRBJ1-2	-	CASSEWRRGGSGGYTF
TRBV10-2	many	TRBJ2-1	-	CASSESNLGKQFF
TRBV5-1	-	TRBJ2-3	-	CASSPKPSSTDTQYF
TRBV11-2	many	TRBJ2-1	-	CASSLVSTVSYNEQFF
TRBV7-3	many	TRBJ2-3	-	CASSLTTRGDTQYF
TRBV6-1	many	TRBJ1-1	-	CASKPDLNTEAFF
TRBV9	few	TRBJ1-2	TRBD1	CASSVGRQGGRGYTF
TRBV5-1	few	TRBJ1-1	-	CASSLDFGGTEAFF
TRBV20-1	many	TRBJ1-1	TRBD1	CSLRQGMHTEAFF
TRBV11-2	many	TRBJ2-7	-	CASSPFREQYF
TRBV3-1	-	TRBJ2-7	-	CASSQVNSLYEQYF
TRBV19	-	TRBJ2-7	-	CASSIARDGGEQYF
TRBV28	-	TRBJ2-1	TRBD1	CASSLPQGAHGEQFF
TRBV7-9	few	TRBJ2-1	-	CASSLVGPYNEQFF
TRBV10-2	-	TRBJ2-2	TRBD2	CASRDTSGRGTGELFF
TRBV12-3/TRBV12-4	many	TRBJ1-1	TRBD1	CASRGQGANTEAFF
TRBV10-3	many	TRBJ2-1	-	CAISPVRAAPYNEQFF
TRBV30	few	TRBJ1-6	-	CAWSVLNNSPLHF
TRBV7-3	-	TRBJ1-2	-	CASSPDGGGPESF
TRBV18	few	TRBJ2-2	-	CASSPGRSNTGELFF
TRBV7-6	-	TRBJ2-2	-	CASSLAPGRTGELFF
TRBV2	few	TRBJ1-2	-	CASSEQKDSFYGYTF
TRBV30	many	TRBJ2-1	-	CAWSPSELNEQFF
TRBV20-1	-	TRBJ2-2	-	CSAADRSTGELFF
TRBV18	many	TRBJ1-4	-	CASSLQQGSTNEKLFF
TRBV2	-	TRBJ2-1	TRBD2	CASSAPGLAGGRSSYNEQFF
TRBV4-1	once	TRBJ2-7	TRBD1	CASSQVARTGGEQYF
TRBV11-2	many	TRBJ2-5	-	CASSSLARWETQYF
TRBV7-9	few	TRBJ2-3	TRBD2	CASSLALGGLAGGSTQYF
TRBV6-1	few	TRBJ1-4	-	CASRGTASTNEKLFF
TRBV28	few	TRBJ2-1	-	CASSPGRWTNNEQFF
TRBV28	-	TRBJ1-1	TRBD1	CASSRQGGGTKNTEAFF
TRBV20-1	-	TRBJ2-3	TRBD1	CSARGTGAGTDTQYF
TRBV20-1	many	TRBJ2-7	TRBD2	CSACGLAGVYEQYF
TRBV7-9	-	TRBJ2-7	-	CASSLLALSYEQYF
TRBV28	-	TRBJ2-4	-	CASSLLGGSIAKNIQYF
TRBV6-4	-	TRBJ2-5	TRBD2	CASSPGTSGQETQYF
TRBV29-1	-	TRBJ1-2	-	CSLYGYTF
TRBV5-1	few	TRBJ2-5	-	CASSGTSDQETQYF
TRBV7-2	-	TRBJ2-3	TRBD2	CASSFGIRTSGSPPFHRDTQYF
TRBV30	-	TRBJ2-7	-	CAWSVVDEQYF
TRBV20-1	few	TRBJ1-5	TRBD1	CSATDRAAEPQHF
TRBV5-1	few	TRBJ2-7	-	CASSSGSAYEQYF
TRBV28	few	TRBJ1-5	-	CASSLRRAVNSNQPQHF
TRBV20-1	-	TRBJ2-7	-	CSARDDTQGYEQYF
TRBV28	-	TRBJ2-7	TRBD2	CASSSYLAGGPPTEQYF
TRBV11-2	many	TRBJ2-1	TRBD1	CASSLGQGAHNEQFF
TRBV29-1	-	TRBJ1-1	-	CSVGVEVGGEAFF